This TCR beta chain was obtained from a study of blood T cells in healthy people across ages. The use of a sample-barcoded 5' primer and a J-beta primer mix characterized a second PCR of roughly 7 to 11 cycles. Each TCR beta cDNA got a 12-nucleotide random molecular identifier. TCRdb processed the 5' RACE reads anew with MiXCR; each CDR3 protein has one entry. This sample has under 1 million distinct CDR3 sequences, with roughly 44% found just once. CDR1 and CDR2 from the germline V gene are DFQATT and SNEGSKA (reference sequence). Trimming shortened V by 7 bases and J by 3 bases, and 8 bases separated the two germline ends. CDR3 length: 11 amino acids. The authors drew 8.5 to 10 milliliters of peripheral blood from each donor. Points on this clonotype: The antigen is unknown.

Notes on the study in general: There were more naive CD4+ cells and higher diversity in long-lived donors than in aged donors.

V gene TRBV20-1 combines with J gene TRBJ2-3; no firm D call. The receptor was isolated from a man in his sixties in good health. Specimen: blood. CDR3 sequence (DNA): TGCAGTGGGGTGGGGACAGATACGCAGTATTTT. Translated: CSGVGTDTQYF.